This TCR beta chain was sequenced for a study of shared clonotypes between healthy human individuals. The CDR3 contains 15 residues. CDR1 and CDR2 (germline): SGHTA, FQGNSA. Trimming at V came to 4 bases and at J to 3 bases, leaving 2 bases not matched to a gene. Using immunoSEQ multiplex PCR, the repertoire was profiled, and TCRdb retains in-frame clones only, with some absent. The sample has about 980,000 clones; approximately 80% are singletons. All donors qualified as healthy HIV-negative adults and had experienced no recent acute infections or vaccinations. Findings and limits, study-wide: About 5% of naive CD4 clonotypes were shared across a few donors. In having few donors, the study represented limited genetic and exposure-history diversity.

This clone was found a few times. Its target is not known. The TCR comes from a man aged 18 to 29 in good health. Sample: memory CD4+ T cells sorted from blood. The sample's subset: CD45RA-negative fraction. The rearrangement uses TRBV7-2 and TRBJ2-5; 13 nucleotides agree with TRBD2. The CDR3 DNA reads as TGTGCCAGCAGCTGGACTAGCGGGAGAGAAGAGACCCAGTACTTC. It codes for CASSWTSGREETQYF. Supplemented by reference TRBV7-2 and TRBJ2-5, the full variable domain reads GAGVSQSPSNKVTEKGKDVELRCDPISGHTALYWYRQSLGQGLEFLIYFQGNSAPDKSGLPSDRFSAERTGGSVSTLTIQRTQQEDSAVYLCASSWTSGREETQYFGPGTRLLVL.